This T cell receptor (beta chain) was identified in a study of T cell repertoires in cytomegalovirus infection. On the study more broadly: A matching HLA type, together with CMV infection, was signaled by public TCR beta signatures. Study-level points and caveats: There were carriers of CMV plus the relevant HLA, and cumulative public TCR beta family frequency identified them. In two of eight donors, the top clonotype was HLA-C-restricted CMV-specific.

This clonotype was counted ten times or more. Its antigen is still unknown. Each CDR3 protein gets one entry after TCRdb re-called the reads with MiXCR. The data contain 250,000 or so distinct CDR3 sequences, 17% of them seen just once; the ten biggest clones take up less than 60%. The CDR3 covers 15 residues. CDR1 is SGHVS, CDR2 FQNEAQ, per germline. Trimming took 1 base from V and 8 from J, leaving 15 bases between them. The sequenced sample consisted of CD8+ T cells from PBMCs. This rearrangement joins TRBV7-8 to TRBJ2-1; maybe TRBD2 (5 bases). This receptor was taken from a human donor in good health (CMV status not recorded). Some clones in this sample may be carry-over from other donors' samples. This CDR3 reads CASSLDSDGVHEQFF. DNA of the CDR3: TGTGCCAGCAGCTTAGATTCGGACGGGGTTCATGAGCAGTTCTTC.